The 10 T cell receptor beta chains given below trace back to one sample, sequenced in a study of identical twins. TCRdb recomputed calls from the 5' RACE reads with MiXCR, one row per CDR3 protein. Among 700,000 to 950,000 distinct CDR3 sequences listed, 9% to 15% were seen once. The same specimen was also included in a second study, on yellow fever vaccine responses in identical twins.

Material for sequencing was PBMCs. These receptors came from a woman between 18 and 29 years old in good health.

This clonotype was picked up a small number of times. The J gene is TRBJ2-3, the V gene TRBV7-2, with 8 positions matching TRBD2. The V segment lost 4 bases and the J segment 1 base; nucleotides outside the gene matches: 7. Germline CDR1 reads SGHTA; CDR2 reads FQGNSA. This CDR3 spans 16 amino acids. The DNA of the CDR3 is TGTGCCAGCAGCTACGTAGCGGGGTACCGCACAGATACGCAGTATTTT. Encoded protein: CASSYVAGYRTDTQYF.

In its sample, this clonotype was seen a few times. The rearrangement links TRBV28 to TRBJ2-2; D possibly corresponds to TRBD2 (6 bases). Trimming took off 2 bases at V and 0 bases at J, with 10 bases between the two ends. Germline lookup yields CDR1 MDHEN and CDR2 SYDVKM. The CDR3 is 16 amino acids. The CDR3 DNA reads as TGTGCCAGCAGTTTACGGCTAGCGACGAACACCGGGGAGCTGTTTTTT. Translated, it gives CASSLRLATNTGELFF.

The J gene is TRBJ2-2, the V gene TRBV4-1, with 13 nucleotides matching TRBD2. With V trimmed by 0 bases and J by 6 bases, 7 bases remained unmatched. Per the germline V gene, CDR1 is MGHRA and CDR2 is YSYEKL. The CDR3 spans 18 residues. DNA of the CDR3: TGCGCCAGCAGCCAAGATCCCGGACTAGCGGGAGAGGCCGGGGAGCTGTTTTTT. Its protein product is CASSQDPGLAGEAGELFF.

This clonotype showed up just a few times. The V gene is TRBV12-3 or TRBV12-4, the J gene TRBJ1-1; D gene unclear. The CDR3 covers 14 residues. Trimming removed 5 bases at V and 4 bases at J, with 14 bases between. The chain's CDR3 is CASSPQSEGTEAFF. CDR3 DNA: TGTGCCAGCAGTCCCCAATCGGAGGGCACTGAAGCTTTCTTT.

This clonotype was observed many times. The chain combines TRBV14 with TRBJ2-3, with unresolved D. The CDR3 is 17 amino acids. Trimming stripped 1 base from V and 0 bases from J, with 14 bases between. Germline V gene sequence: CDR1 SGHDN, CDR2 FVKESK. The CDR3 bases are TGTGCCAGCAGCCAAGGAAGGTTTCTCGACAGCACAGATACGCAGTATTTT. Its protein product is CASSQGRFLDSTDTQYF.

This clonotype was detected a few times. One end of the junction varies from germline; a read error may be responsible. J is TRBJ2-1 and V is TRBV6-5, with D uncertain. The V gene's germline CDR1 is MNHEY and CDR2 SVGAGI. This CDR3 has 14 amino acids. Written as DNA, the CDR3 is TGTGACAGCAGTTCCCTGACTCGGCTCTATGAGCAGTTCTTC. Amino acid sequence: CDSSSLTRLYEQFF.

J is TRBJ2-3 and V is TRBV20-1, with 8 nucleotides matching TRBD2. CDR1 and CDR2 (germline): DFQATT, SNEGSKA (reference sequence). There are 14 residues in the CDR3. Trimming removed 6 bases from V and 2 bases from J; junction bases left unmatched: 7. The CDR3, as DNA: TGCAGTGCAAGGTGGCGGGGGGTCACAGATACGCAGTATTTT. This sequence encodes CSARWRGVTDTQYF.

This clonotype was found many times. The genes are TRBV29-1 and TRBJ1-1, with 7 bases aligning to TRBD1. With V trimmed by 4 bases and J by 0 bases, 14 bases remained unmatched. The CDR3 has 17 residues. Germline V gene data show CDR1 as SQVTM and CDR2 as ANQGSEA. CDR3 nucleotide sequence: TGCAGCGTTGGAGAGGACAGGTGGGGTCACTTGAACACTGAAGCTTTCTTT. Its translation is CSVGEDRWGHLNTEAFF. Looking up the rest from reference TRBV29-1 and TRBJ1-1 gives the full variable domain: SAVISQKPSRDICQRGTSLTIQCQVDSQVTMMFWYRQQPGQSLTLIATANQGSEATYESGFVIDKFPISRPNLTFSTLTVSNMSPEDSSIYLCSVGEDRWGHLNTEAFFGQGTRLTVV.

This clonotype has only a few counts. The chain carries TRBV24-1 and TRBJ2-7; a possible D gene is TRBD2 (6 bases). CDR3 length equals 12 residues. CDR1 and CDR2 (germline): KGHDR, SFDVKD. Trimming took 3 bases from V and 4 from J, leaving 6 bases between them. Here the CDR3 reads CATSDGLYEQYF. The CDR3 DNA reads as TGTGCCACCAGTGATGGACTATACGAGCAGTACTTC.

There are a few counts of this clonotype. The rearrangement links TRBV12-3 or TRBV12-4 to TRBJ2-3; D gene unclear. The CDR3 covers 15 residues. V lost 6 bases to trimming and J lost 3 bases, with 16 bases between them. The CDR3 region has the DNA TGTGCCAGCAGCCGAAATCTAGGGTCGACAGATACGCAGTATTTT. This gives the protein CASSRNLGSTDTQYF.